Following are 6 T cell receptor beta chains from one sample sequenced in a study of T cells after yellow fever vaccination. Each CDR3 protein gets one entry after TCRdb re-called the 5' RACE reads with MiXCR. The table lists 150,000 to 200,000 distinct CDR3 sequences, 6.2% of them singletons. The sequencing used CD4+ T cells sorted from PBMCs, collected on the day of the first yellow fever vaccination. The receptors were sampled from a man between 18 and 35 years old who received the YFV17D yellow fever vaccine.

This clonotype came up a few times. The chain recombines TRBV5-1 with TRBJ1-2, with TRBD1 as a possible D gene (5 bases). Germline CDR1 reads SGHRS; CDR2 reads YFSETQ. V lost 4 bases and J 2 bases, leaving 12 bases between the germline ends. The CDR3 is made up of 14 amino acids. CDR3 in DNA: TGCGCCAGCAGCCCGGTGGGGGACAACTATGGCTACACCTTC. It encodes CASSPVGDNYGYTF.

This clonotype was counted at least ten times. The chain joins TRBV5-6 to TRBJ1-6; D perhaps matches TRBD1 (5 bases). The CDR3 has 14 residues. Deletions cut 1 base from V and 10 bases from J, with 12 bases between. CDR1 and CDR2 from the germline V gene are SGHDT and YYEEEE. In DNA form, the CDR3 reads TGTGCCAGCAGCTTGAGGGGTACCAGCTCACCCCTCCACTTT. Protein: CASSLRGTSSPLHF.

This sequence joins TRBV9 and TRBJ1-1; D gene uncertain. Germline V gives CDR1 SGDLS, CDR2 YYNGEE. The ends were cut back, 4 bases at V and 7 bases at J, with 11 bases in the middle. This CDR3 spans 12 amino acids. CDR3 in amino acids: CASSPFKGEAFF. The DNA of the CDR3 is TGTGCCAGCAGCCCCTTTAAGGGTGAAGCTTTCTTT.

This clonotype appeared many times. This chain joins TRBV19 and TRBJ2-1; D remains ambiguous. This CDR3 has 12 amino acids. Trimming shortened V by 5 bases and J by 6 bases, and 8 bases separated the two germline ends. CDR1 and CDR2 from the germline V gene are LNHDA and SQIVND (reference sequence). CDR3 loop: CASSLAPNEQFF. In DNA, the CDR3 is TGTGCCAGTAGTTTGGCCCCCAATGAGCAGTTCTTC. Using reference TRBV19 and TRBJ2-1 for the parts outside the CDR3, the full variable domain is DGGITQSPKYLFRKEGQNVTLSCEQNLNHDAMYWYRQDPGQGLRLIYYSQIVNDFQKGDIAEGYSVSREKKESFPLTVTSAQKNPTAFYLCASSLAPNEQFFGPGTRLTVL.

This clonotype was picked up many times. The genes are TRBV4-3 and TRBJ2-2; TRBD1 is a possible D gene (6 bases). The V end was cut by 0 bases, the J end by 6 bases, with 17 bases between. Germline CDR1 reads LGHNA; CDR2 reads YSLEER. The CDR3 is 17 residues long. CDR3 nucleotide sequence: TGCGCCAGCAGCCAAGATCCGGTCAGGGGATATTCCGGGGAGCTGTTTTTT. Its translation is CASSQDPVRGYSGELFF.

The V call is TRBV7-2, the J call TRBJ2-2; no firm D call. V was cut by 1 base and J by 3 bases, with 3 bases left in between. The CDR3 contains 13 residues. The germline V gene has CDR1 SGHTA and CDR2 FQGNSA. The CDR3: CASSLEYTGELFF. DNA for the CDR3: TGTGCCAGCAGCTTAGAATACACCGGGGAGCTGTTTTTT.